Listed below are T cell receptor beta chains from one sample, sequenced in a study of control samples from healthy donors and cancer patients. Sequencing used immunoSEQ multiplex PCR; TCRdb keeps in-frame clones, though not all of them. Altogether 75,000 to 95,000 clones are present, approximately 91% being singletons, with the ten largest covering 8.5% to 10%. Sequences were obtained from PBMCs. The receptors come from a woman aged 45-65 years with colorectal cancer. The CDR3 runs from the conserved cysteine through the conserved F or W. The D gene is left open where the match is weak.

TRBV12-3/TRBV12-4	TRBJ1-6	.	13	TGTGCCAGTGGCAGGGGTGAGAATTCACCCCTCCACTTT	CASGRGENSPLHF
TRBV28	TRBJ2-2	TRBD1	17	TGTGCCAGCAGTTTATGGGTCACAGGGGGACTGGCCGGGGAGCTGTTTTTT	CASSLWVTGGLAGELFF
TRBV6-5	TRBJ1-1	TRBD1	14	TGTGCCGGCCGACAGGGAATTTCGAACACTGAAGCTTTCTTT	CAGRQGISNTEAFF
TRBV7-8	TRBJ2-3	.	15	TGTGCCAGCAGCTTATTGCAGGAGGTTACAGATACGCAGTATTTT	CASSLLQEVTDTQYF
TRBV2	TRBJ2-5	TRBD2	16	TGTGCCAGCAGTGGGCTCAGCGGGGCCATAGGAGAGACCCAGTACTTC	CASSGLSGAIGETQYF
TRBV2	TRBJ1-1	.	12	TGTGCCAGCCTTCGAGAGTCGTCTGAAGCTTTCTTT	CASLRESSEAFF
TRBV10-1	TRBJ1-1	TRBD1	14	TGCGCCAGCAGTGAAGGGACAGGGAACACTGAAGCTTTCTTT	CASSEGTGNTEAFF
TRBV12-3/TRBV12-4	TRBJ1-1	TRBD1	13	TGTGCCAGCGGAAGACAGGGGAGGACTGAAGCTTTCTTT	CASGRQGRTEAFF
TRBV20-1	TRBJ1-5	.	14	TGCAGTGCTCGTGGGGGGCAGGGCGATCAGCCCCAGCATTTT	CSARGGQGDQPQHF
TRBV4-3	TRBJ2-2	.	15	TGCGCCAGCAGCCCGGACAACCAGAACACCGGGGAGCTGTTTTTT	CASSPDNQNTGELFF
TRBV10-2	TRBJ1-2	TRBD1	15	TGCGCCAGCAGTGAGGGACAGGGTCTTTACTATGGCTACACCTTC	CASSEGQGLYYGYTF
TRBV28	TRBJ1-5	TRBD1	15	TGTGCCAGCCGAATGGGACAGGGTAGCAATCAGCCCCAGCATTTT	CASRMGQGSNQPQHF
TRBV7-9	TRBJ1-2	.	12	TGTGCCAGCAGCTTAGACTTTGGGGGCTACACCTTC	CASSLDFGGYTF
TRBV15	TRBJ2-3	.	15	TGTGCCACCAGCAGCCGGGACACCGGCACAGATACGCAGTATTTT	CATSSRDTGTDTQYF
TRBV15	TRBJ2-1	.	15	TGTGCCACCAGCAGCCTCGGGGACCCTTACAATGAGCAGTTCTTC	CATSSLGDPYNEQFF
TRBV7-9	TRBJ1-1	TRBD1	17	TGTGCCAGCAGCAAGACAGGGGGCGTTCAGATTAACACTGAAGCTTTCTTT	CASSKTGGVQINTEAFF
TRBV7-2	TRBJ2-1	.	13	TGTGCCAGCAGCTTAGCGCAGTACGGAGAGCAGTTCTTC	CASSLAQYGEQFF
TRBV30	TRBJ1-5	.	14	TGTGCCTGGAGTGTAGGGGACGAAAATCAGCCCCAGCATTTT	CAWSVGDENQPQHF
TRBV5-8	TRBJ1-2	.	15	TGTGCCAGCAGCTTGGCTCCTACAGGAACCTATGGCTACACCTTC	CASSLAPTGTYGYTF
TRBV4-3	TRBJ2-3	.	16	TGCGCCAGCAGCCAAGAGGGGTGGGGGGCATCAGATACGCAGTATTTT	CASSQEGWGASDTQYF